This passage covers 18 T cell receptor beta chains from one sample sequenced in a study of blood T cell repertoires in COVID-19. Sequencing used immunoSEQ multiplex PCR; TCRdb keeps in-frame clones, though not all of them. This table has 55,000 to 65,000 clones, 90% appearing once. Sequencing was performed on peripheral blood. All receptors derive from a woman aged 80 or over with active COVID-19.

In DNA, the CDR3 is TGCGCCAGCAGCGGCAGGACAGCGGGGGGGGCCGGAGAGCAGTTCTTC. It specifies CASSGRTAGGAGEQFF. The V gene is TRBV4-1, the J gene TRBJ2-1; 10 bases are a match to TRBD2. This CDR3 contains 16 residues. Unmatched junction bases numbered 14, after V lost 5 bases and J lost 10 bases. CDR1 MGHRA and CDR2 YSYEKL come from the germline V gene.

V gene TRBV3-1 (or the pseudogene TRBV3-2) combines with J gene TRBJ2-3; unclear D gene. There are 15 residues in the CDR3. CDR1 LGHDT and CDR2 YNNKEL come from the germline V gene (reference sequence). V was shortened by 1 base and J by 0 bases, with 8 bases between the two germline ends. This CDR3 reads CASSQATWSTDTQYF. The DNA for the CDR3 is TGTGCCAGCAGCCAAGCAACATGGAGCACAGATACGCAGTATTTT.

The J gene is TRBJ1-3, the V gene TRBV7-2; 10 bases map to TRBD1. There are 16 residues in the CDR3. Germline assignment: CDR1 SGHTA and CDR2 FQGNSA. Trimming took 5 bases from V and 4 from J; bases not matched to a gene: 8. The CDR3 is CASSKDRGERGNTIYF. CDR3 coding DNA: TGTGCCAGCAGCAAGGACAGGGGGGAGAGGGGAAACACCATATATTTT.

V is TRBV18 and J is TRBJ2-7; the D gene is possibly TRBD2 (5 bases). Trimming removed 6 bases at V and 1 base at J, with 10 bases between. CDR3 length: 13 amino acids. In germline, CDR1 is KGHSH, CDR2 LQKENI. The CDR3 loop reads CASSTSGSYEQYV. The CDR3 DNA follows: TGTGCCAGCTCCACCTCGGGGTCCTACGAGCAGTACGTC.

The chain combines TRBV19 with TRBJ1-6, with 9 nucleotides matching TRBD1. The V gene end was trimmed by 5 bases and the J gene end by 7 bases; junction bases not matched to a gene: 6. This CDR3 has 15 amino acids. Per germline, CDR1 LNHDA and CDR2 SQIVND (reference sequence). CDR3: CASSSGTGRNSPLHF. In nucleotides, the CDR3 is TGTGCCAGTAGTTCCGGGACAGGGCGAAATTCACCCCTCCACTTT.

The rearrangement uses TRBV7-8 and TRBJ2-7, with 9 bases fitting TRBD1. Germline CDR1 is SGHVS and CDR2 is FQNEAQ. CDR3 length equals 14 residues. The ends lost 4 bases at V and 2 bases at J; junction bases unmatched: 3. CDR3 nucleotide sequence: TGTGCCAGCAGCTCCGGACAGGGGACCTACGAGCAGTACGTC. The encoded protein is CASSSGQGTYEQYV.

This chain joins TRBV4-2 and TRBJ2-2; 7 bases are a match to TRBD2. The germline V gene has CDR1 LGHNA and CDR2 YNFKEQ. This CDR3 has 16 amino acids. V lost 0 bases, J lost 2 bases, and 3 bases stayed unmatched. The CDR3 bases are TGTGCCAGCAGCCAAGAGAGCGGGGACAACACCGGGGAGCTGTTTTTT. Protein: CASSQESGDNTGELFF.

The chain carries TRBV28 and TRBJ1-1; the match to TRBD1 covers 7 bases. The V segment lost 8 bases and the J segment 1 base; nucleotides outside the gene matches: 1. From germline, CDR1 is MDHEN and CDR2 SYDVKM. The CDR3 spans 12 residues. CDR3 amino acids: CASAGGNTEAFF. In nucleotides, the CDR3 is TGTGCCAGCGCAGGGGGGAACACTGAAGCTTTCTTT.

In this sample, this clone turned up once. The J gene is TRBJ2-1, the V gene TRBV5-1, with 9 bases that match TRBD2. The CDR3 is made up of 16 amino acids. Germline CDR1 reads SGHRS; CDR2 reads YFSETQ. The V segment lost 3 bases and the J segment 8 bases; nucleotides outside the gene matches: 12. The CDR3 coding sequence is TGCGCCAGCAGCTCCGGGACTAGCAATTTGGGCCATGAGCAGTTCTTC. It specifies CASSSGTSNLGHEQFF.

V and J are TRBV19 and TRBJ2-1, with D maybe TRBD2 (6 bases). The CDR3 contains 16 residues. CDR1 is LNHDA, CDR2 SQIVND, per germline (reference sequence). Trimming pared 4 bases from V and 0 bases from J, leaving 13 bases between. CDR3 residues: CASSKLTTSSYNEQFF. Written as DNA, the CDR3 is TGTGCCAGTAGTAAACTCACGACTAGCTCCTACAATGAGCAGTTCTTC.

The gene calls are TRBV5-1 and TRBJ2-5, with 7 bases that match TRBD1. Germline values: CDR1 SGHRS, CDR2 YFSETQ. The CDR3 extends over 14 amino acids. V lost 4 bases, J lost 1 base, and 4 bases stayed unmatched. The DNA of the CDR3 is TGCGCCAGCAGCCTAACAGGGGCCCAAGAGACCCAGTACTTC. Protein sequence: CASSLTGAQETQYF.

V and J are TRBV4-1 and TRBJ1-5; maybe TRBD1 (6 bases). The germline V gene encodes CDR1 MGHRA and CDR2 YSYEKL. Deletions cut 1 base from V and 4 bases from J, with 11 bases between. The CDR3 length is 15 residues. The DNA for the CDR3 is TGCGCCAGCAGCCAAGGGGGGCAGGGTAATCAGCCCCAGCATTTT. Amino acids: CASSQGGQGNQPQHF.

The rearrangement uses TRBV10-1 and TRBJ2-1, with D possibly TRBD2 on 5 matching bases. V lost 0 bases and J lost 0, with 6 bases in between. The CDR3 contains 15 residues. The germline CDR1 and CDR2 sequences are WNHNN and SYGVQD (reference sequence). In nucleotides, the CDR3 is TGCGCCAGCAGTGAGTCGGGGAGCTCCTACAATGAGCAGTTCTTC. Amino acids: CASSESGSSYNEQFF.

The chain recombines TRBV2 with TRBJ2-2; 10 bases map to TRBD1. J gave up 6 bases and V 8 bases, and 9 bases lay outside the gene matches. CDR3 length equals 15 residues. The germline CDR1 and CDR2 sequences are SNHLY and FYNNEI. CDR3 bases: TGTGCCAGCGTAGCCGGGACAGGGGCCTCCGGGGAGCTGTTTTTT. Translating it yields CASVAGTGASGELFF. The variable domain in full, with the rest retrieved from reference TRBV2 and TRBJ2-2, is EPEVTQTPSHQVTQMGQEVILRCVPISNHLYFYWYRQILGQKVEFLVSFYNNEISEKSEIFDDQFSVERPDGSNFTLKIRSTKLEDSAMYFCASVAGTGASGELFFGEGSRLTVL.

V and J are TRBV6-5 and TRBJ2-7; 13 nucleotides line up with TRBD2. Germline values: CDR1 MNHEY, CDR2 SVGAGI. This CDR3 has 14 residues. V shed 4 bases, J shed 6 bases, and the junction held 3 bases outside the gene matches. CDR3 amino acids: CASSSLAGGREQYV. In DNA, the CDR3 is TGTGCCAGCAGTTCACTAGCGGGGGGGCGCGAGCAGTACGTC.

This chain uses TRBV29-1 with TRBJ2-2, with D possibly matching TRBD2 (6 bases). CDR3 size: 15 residues. Per the germline V gene, CDR1 is SQVTM and CDR2 is ANQGSEA. The ends were cut back, 5 bases at V and 0 bases at J, with 13 bases in the middle. This CDR3 is CSVSSGVANTGELFF. The DNA of the CDR3 is TGCAGCGTTTCGTCGGGGGTCGCGAACACCGGGGAGCTGTTTTTT.

The chain uses TRBV2 and TRBJ1-1, with 8 positions matching TRBD1. This CDR3 region has 15 residues. V dropped 5 bases and J dropped 3; count of bases not matched to a gene: 8. Germline V gene data show CDR1 as SNHLY and CDR2 as FYNNEI. CDR3: CASSQRDRLHTEAFF. The CDR3 DNA follows: TGTGCCAGCAGTCAAAGGGACAGGCTTCACACTGAAGCTTTCTTT.

The chain uses TRBV6-4 and TRBJ1-4; D unresolved. This CDR3 contains 13 residues. Germline CDR1 is MRHNA and CDR2 is SNTAGT. Trimming cost V 0 bases and J 8 bases, with 7 bases left between them. DNA of the CDR3: TGTGCCAGCAGTGACTCTGCGGGGGAAAAACTGTTTTTT. Encoded protein: CASSDSAGEKLFF.